This T cell receptor beta chain originates from a study of cytomegalovirus exposure and HLA in healthy donors. Broader study findings: In a later analysis, parvovirus B19, influenza, CMV and Epstein-Barr virus appeared linked to several top co-occurrence clusters.

PCR primers comprised 60 Vbeta and 13 Jbeta primers. Profiling relied on immunoSEQ multiplex PCR, and the TCRdb table lists in-frame clones only, not all of them. Of around 98,000 clones in the sample, approximately 78% were seen once. Everyone who donated was a healthy bone marrow donor. With regard to this clone: The antigen is not known.

The sample consisted of PBMCs. The source is a man in his forties in good health and CMV-seronegative.

The DNA of the CDR3 is TGTGCCAGCAGGCAAGACAGGATTACCTACGAGCAGTACTTC. This translates into CASRQDRITYEQYF. The genes are TRBV7-8 and TRBJ2-7; D is perhaps TRBD1 (6 bases). Trimming pared 6 bases from V and 2 bases from J, leaving 14 bases between. Germline V gene lookup returns CDR1 SGHVS and CDR2 FQNEAQ. The CDR3 consists of 14 residues. Supplemented by reference TRBV7-8 and TRBJ2-7, the full variable domain reads GAGVSQSPRYKVAKRGQDVALRCDPISGHVSLFWYQQALGQGPEFLTYFQNEAQLDKSGLPSDRFFAERPEGSVSTLKIQRTQQEDSAVYLCASRQDRITYEQYFGPGTRLTVT.